The T cell receptor (beta chain) under discussion was sequenced for a study of Ad26.COV2.S vaccination and SARS-CoV-2 variants. The CDR3 contains 15 residues. Germline assignment: CDR1 SEHNR and CDR2 FQNEAQ (reference sequence). Trimming left V 5 bases short and J 6 bases short, with 19 bases between. This clone was counted once. This sample's treatment: around 19 received Ad26.COV2.S at low or high dose, single or two shots; about 5 received placebo; per-sample allocation not given. Each sample was drawn 63 days after the first injection (of vaccine or placebo). Clones were sequenced by immunoSEQ multiplex PCR, and TCRdb holds only the in-frame ones, with some missing. The sample includes approximately 250,000 clones, around 90% of them seen just once.

This TCR came from a person aged 18-60 years who received the Ad26.COV2.S COVID-19 vaccine or a placebo. The sample consisted of peripheral blood, taken in a trial of Ad26.COV2.S vaccine versus placebo. The chain couples TRBV7-9 to TRBJ1-2; TRBD1 is a possible D gene (5 bases). The CDR3 region has the DNA TGTGCCAGCAGCCCGGGCATCCGTGTGGGGGATGGCTACACCTTC. The encoded protein is CASSPGIRVGDGYTF.